A selection of T cell receptor beta chains follows, all from one sample in a study of cytomegalovirus exposure and HLA in healthy donors. Only in-frame clones appear in the TCRdb table, and some are missing; sequencing was by immunoSEQ multiplex PCR. The data contain about 110,000 clones, approximately 95% of them singletons. Sequenced input: PBMCs. The receptors derive from a woman between 18 and 30 years old in good health and CMV-seronegative. CDR3s include the opening cysteine and the closing phenylalanine or tryptophan. Each record gives: J gene, D gene, clone size, V gene, CDR3 DNA, CDR3 protein. A D gene is named only where the DNA matches it firmly. For some rows the clone size is stated as once, few or many, or as a class when expanded; others skip it.

j_call: TRBJ2-1
d_call: TRBD2
clone_size: .
v_call: TRBV10-3
cdr3_nt: TGTGCCATCAGTGGGACTAGCGGGATCTCCTACAATGAGCAGTTCTTC
cdr3_aa: CAISGTSGISYNEQFF

j_call: TRBJ2-3
d_call: .
clone_size: .
v_call: TRBV4-2
cdr3_nt: TGTGCCAGCAGCCAAGGAGTCCTCCCCACAGATACGCAGTATTTT
cdr3_aa: CASSQGVLPTDTQYF

j_call: TRBJ1-2
d_call: .
clone_size: .
v_call: TRBV18
cdr3_nt: TGTGCCAGCTCGTCGCCCGTATTACAGGCTGGCTACACCTTC
cdr3_aa: CASSSPVLQAGYTF

j_call: TRBJ2-1
d_call: TRBD2
clone_size: .
v_call: TRBV19
cdr3_nt: TGTGCCAGTAGTATAATGCCACCGGGACTAGCGGAAAATGAGCAGTTCTTC
cdr3_aa: CASSIMPPGLAENEQFF

j_call: TRBJ1-3
d_call: .
clone_size: .
v_call: TRBV7-9
cdr3_nt: TGTGCCAGCAGCTTATGGCCCACAGTGGGCGCTTCTGGAAACACCATATATTTT
cdr3_aa: CASSLWPTVGASGNTIYF

j_call: TRBJ1-2
d_call: TRBD1
clone_size: .
v_call: TRBV5-1
cdr3_nt: TGCGCCAGCAGCTATCCGGACAGGGATGGCTACACCTTC
cdr3_aa: CASSYPDRDGYTF

j_call: TRBJ2-7
d_call: TRBD2
clone_size: .
v_call: TRBV5-1
cdr3_nt: TGCGCCAGCAGCTTGGCCGGGAGAAGCGGGGCCCCATCCGACGAGCAGTACTTC
cdr3_aa: CASSLAGRSGAPSDEQYF

j_call: TRBJ1-2
d_call: TRBD1
clone_size: .
v_call: TRBV7-9
cdr3_nt: TGTGCCAGCAGCTTAGGACCCCCGGGACAGCATCCGATTAACTATGGCTACACCTTC
cdr3_aa: CASSLGPPGQHPINYGYTF

j_call: TRBJ2-3
d_call: TRBD2
clone_size: .
v_call: TRBV5-1
cdr3_nt: TGCGCCAGCAGCGGGTCTCGGGGGGAGGTAGATACGCAGTATTTT
cdr3_aa: CASSGSRGEVDTQYF

j_call: TRBJ2-7
d_call: TRBD1
clone_size: .
v_call: TRBV6-1
cdr3_nt: TGTGCCAGCATGGGGAGACAGGGGCTCTACGAGCAGTACTTC
cdr3_aa: CASMGRQGLYEQYF

j_call: TRBJ2-2
d_call: TRBD2
clone_size: .
v_call: TRBV30
cdr3_nt: TGTGCCTGGAGTGACTACCCCAAGCGGGGGCTAGCGCCGAACACCGGGGAGCTGTTTTTT
cdr3_aa: CAWSDYPKRGLAPNTGELFF

j_call: TRBJ1-1
d_call: TRBD1
clone_size: .
v_call: TRBV7-3
cdr3_nt: TGTGCCAGCAGCCCTGAGACAGGGGGCTTGAACACTGAAGCTTTCTTT
cdr3_aa: CASSPETGGLNTEAFF

j_call: TRBJ2-5
d_call: TRBD2
clone_size: once
v_call: TRBV4-1
cdr3_nt: TGCGCCAGCAGCCTTCCCGCAAGCGGGGGACTCCAAGAGACCCAGTACTTC
cdr3_aa: CASSLPASGGLQETQYF

j_call: TRBJ2-5
d_call: .
clone_size: few
v_call: TRBV2
cdr3_nt: TGTGCCAGCAGTGAATCAAGGGGTCCCCCGCAAGAGACCCAGTACTTC
cdr3_aa: CASSESRGPPQETQYF

j_call: TRBJ1-4
d_call: .
clone_size: .
v_call: TRBV18
cdr3_nt: TGTGCCAGCTCACCCAGGGGCCCAACTAATGAAAAACTGTTTTTT
cdr3_aa: CASSPRGPTNEKLFF

j_call: TRBJ2-7
d_call: TRBD1
clone_size: .
v_call: TRBV2
cdr3_nt: TGTGCCAGCAGTGAAAGCTCCAGGGGGTTAACTTTGTACGAGCAGTACTTC
cdr3_aa: CASSESSRGLTLYEQYF

j_call: TRBJ2-3
d_call: TRBD2
clone_size: .
v_call: TRBV7-2
cdr3_nt: TGTGCCAGCAGCCCGACGGGACTAGCGGGGTTAACGCAGTATTTT
cdr3_aa: CASSPTGLAGLTQYF

j_call: TRBJ2-6
d_call: TRBD1
clone_size: once
v_call: TRBV6-4
cdr3_nt: TGTGCCAGCAGTGCCGGGACAGGGGGCTCTGGGGCCAACGTCCTGACTTTC
cdr3_aa: CASSAGTGGSGANVLTF

j_call: TRBJ1-3
d_call: .
clone_size: .
v_call: TRBV4-3
cdr3_nt: TGCGCCAGCAGCCAAGATCTGCCGGCACAGGGTAGTTTGGGGAACACCATATATTTT
cdr3_aa: CASSQDLPAQGSLGNTIYF

j_call: TRBJ2-1
d_call: TRBD1
clone_size: .
v_call: TRBV5-1
cdr3_nt: TGCGCCAGCAGCACCGGGACAGGGGGTCGTGAGCAGTTCTTC
cdr3_aa: CASSTGTGGREQFF

j_call: TRBJ1-2
d_call: TRBD1
clone_size: .
v_call: TRBV9
cdr3_nt: TGTGCCAGCAGCAAGGACAGGAACTATGGCTACACCTTC
cdr3_aa: CASSKDRNYGYTF

j_call: TRBJ1-1
d_call: TRBD1
clone_size: .
v_call: TRBV5-4
cdr3_nt: TGTGCCAGCAGCTTGAGGACAGGGGGAACTGAAGCTTTCTTT
cdr3_aa: CASSLRTGGTEAFF

j_call: TRBJ1-2
d_call: .
clone_size: .
v_call: TRBV4-3
cdr3_nt: TGCGCCAGCAGCCAAGACAGGGACTATGGCTACACCTTC
cdr3_aa: CASSQDRDYGYTF

j_call: TRBJ2-3
d_call: TRBD2
clone_size: .
v_call: TRBV28
cdr3_nt: TGTGCCAGCAGACCCTTTAGCGGGGAAACAGATACGCAGTATTTT
cdr3_aa: CASRPFSGETDTQYF

j_call: TRBJ2-1
d_call: TRBD2
clone_size: .
v_call: TRBV5-1
cdr3_nt: TGCGCCAGCAGCTTGGTTGGGACTAGCGGGGGCAGTGAGCAGTTCTTC
cdr3_aa: CASSLVGTSGGSEQFF

j_call: TRBJ1-1
d_call: .
clone_size: .
v_call: TRBV10-3
cdr3_nt: TGTGCCATCAGTGAGGTGGCGAACACTGAAGCTTTCTTT
cdr3_aa: CAISEVANTEAFF

j_call: TRBJ2-4
d_call: TRBD1
clone_size: .
v_call: TRBV15
cdr3_nt: TGTGCCACCAGCACCCGGGACAGGGGTAAAAACATTCAGTACTTC
cdr3_aa: CATSTRDRGKNIQYF

j_call: TRBJ1-2
d_call: .
clone_size: .
v_call: TRBV7-8
cdr3_nt: TGTGCCAGCAGCTTAGCCAGGGTCGGGGGCTACACCTTC
cdr3_aa: CASSLARVGGYTF

j_call: TRBJ1-3
d_call: TRBD1
clone_size: once
v_call: TRBV15
cdr3_nt: TGTGCCACCAGCTTCCTACAGGGGGCTATCTCTGGAAACACCATATATTTT
cdr3_aa: CATSFLQGAISGNTIYF

j_call: TRBJ2-1
d_call: TRBD1
clone_size: .
v_call: TRBV4-2
cdr3_nt: TGTGCCAGCAGCCAAGCGGGACAGGGACGAGTAAATGAGCAGTTCTTC
cdr3_aa: CASSQAGQGRVNEQFF

j_call: TRBJ2-4
d_call: TRBD2
clone_size: .
v_call: TRBV15
cdr3_nt: TGTGCCACCAGCAGAGATCTAGTTGGGAGCGGGAACGCCAAAAACATTCAGTACTTC
cdr3_aa: CATSRDLVGSGNAKNIQYF

j_call: TRBJ2-3
d_call: .
clone_size: .
v_call: TRBV9
cdr3_nt: TGTGCCAGCAGCGTAGAACTGTCTAGCACAGATACGCAGTATTTT
cdr3_aa: CASSVELSSTDTQYF

j_call: TRBJ2-3
d_call: .
clone_size: .
v_call: TRBV5-8
cdr3_nt: TGTGCCAGCAGCTTCGAGGGTTCAAACGAAGGCACAGATACGCAGTATTTT
cdr3_aa: CASSFEGSNEGTDTQYF

j_call: TRBJ1-4
d_call: .
clone_size: .
v_call: TRBV2
cdr3_nt: TGTGCCAGCAGGCAGGGGTCGGGTGAAAAACTGTTTTTT
cdr3_aa: CASRQGSGEKLFF

j_call: TRBJ2-5
d_call: TRBD1
clone_size: .
v_call: TRBV20-1
cdr3_nt: TGCAGTGCAAACAGGGGTGAGACCCAGTACTTC
cdr3_aa: CSANRGETQYF

j_call: TRBJ2-2
d_call: TRBD1
clone_size: .
v_call: TRBV7-6
cdr3_nt: TGTGCCAGCAGCTTAGGGGACAGGGTCATCACCGGGGAGCTGTTTTTT
cdr3_aa: CASSLGDRVITGELFF

j_call: TRBJ2-3
d_call: .
clone_size: .
v_call: TRBV18
cdr3_nt: TGTGCCAGCTCACCACCGCATTTACGGGGAGATACGCAGTATTTT
cdr3_aa: CASSPPHLRGDTQYF

j_call: TRBJ2-5
d_call: TRBD2
clone_size: .
v_call: TRBV7-6
cdr3_nt: TGTGCCAGCAGCCTCCGGTCCTCAGCGGGGGGGCAAGAGACCCAGTACTTC
cdr3_aa: CASSLRSSAGGQETQYF

j_call: TRBJ1-5
d_call: TRBD1
clone_size: .
v_call: TRBV10-3
cdr3_nt: TGTGCCACCGGTCGACAGGGAACCGATCAGCCCCAGCATTTT
cdr3_aa: CATGRQGTDQPQHF

j_call: TRBJ1-2
d_call: .
clone_size: .
v_call: TRBV19
cdr3_nt: TGTGCCAGTAGGGTAGGGGGAAGCTATGGCTACACCTTC
cdr3_aa: CASRVGGSYGYTF

j_call: TRBJ2-7
d_call: TRBD1
clone_size: .
v_call: TRBV7-7
cdr3_nt: TGTGCTAGCAGCTTACCGCAGGACAGGTCGAAGCAGTACTTC
cdr3_aa: CASSLPQDRSKQYF

j_call: TRBJ2-1
d_call: TRBD1
clone_size: .
v_call: TRBV5-1
cdr3_nt: TGCGCCAGCAGCTTGGGGGACAAAGGGGGCATAGGTGAGCAGTTCTTC
cdr3_aa: CASSLGDKGGIGEQFF

j_call: TRBJ2-3
d_call: TRBD2
clone_size: .
v_call: TRBV6-5
cdr3_nt: TGTGCCAGCAGTTACTCTGGCGGGGGGGCAGATACGCAGTATTTT
cdr3_aa: CASSYSGGGADTQYF

j_call: TRBJ2-1
d_call: .
clone_size: .
v_call: TRBV6-1
cdr3_nt: TGTGCCAGCAGTGAAGGGCGGGCGACGGAGCAGTTCTTC
cdr3_aa: CASSEGRATEQFF

j_call: TRBJ2-7
d_call: TRBD2
clone_size: .
v_call: TRBV10-2
cdr3_nt: TGCGCCAGCAGTGAGTCGAACCTAGCGGGAAGAACCTACGAGCAGTACTTC
cdr3_aa: CASSESNLAGRTYEQYF

j_call: TRBJ2-2
d_call: .
clone_size: .
v_call: TRBV7-9
cdr3_nt: TGTGCCAGCAGATCTGGCCCGACAGTTGGCACCGGGGAGCTGTTTTTT
cdr3_aa: CASRSGPTVGTGELFF

j_call: TRBJ2-1
d_call: TRBD2
clone_size: .
v_call: TRBV27
cdr3_nt: TGTGCCAGCAGTCGTAGCGGGGGGGCCTATGGTTTATGGGATGAGCAGTTCTTC
cdr3_aa: CASSRSGGAYGLWDEQFF

j_call: TRBJ2-2
d_call: .
clone_size: .
v_call: TRBV30
cdr3_nt: TGTGCCTGGAGCGGGGATAACGCCGGGGAGCTGTTTTTT
cdr3_aa: CAWSGDNAGELFF

j_call: TRBJ2-5
d_call: .
clone_size: .
v_call: TRBV20-1
cdr3_nt: TGCAGTGCTAGTAACCAAGAGACCCAGTACTTC
cdr3_aa: CSASNQETQYF

j_call: TRBJ2-4
d_call: .
clone_size: .
v_call: TRBV7-2
cdr3_nt: TGTGCCAGCAGCTTAATGGGCAGGGACATTCAGTACTTC
cdr3_aa: CASSLMGRDIQYF

j_call: TRBJ2-1
d_call: .
clone_size: few
v_call: TRBV2
cdr3_nt: TGTGCCAGCAGTCTAGAAGGTGAGCAGTTCTTC
cdr3_aa: CASSLEGEQFF